This TCR beta chain came from a study of T cells after yellow fever vaccination. Broader study findings: Weaker overall was a secondary response that nonetheless peaked faster, on day 5 versus 15. Among primary-vaccination clones, most reappeared after the booster, at 96% for CD4 and 88% for CD8. Shared CD4/CD8 clonotypes were a small share, likely from convergent recombination.

Via MiXCR, TCRdb re-called the 5' RACE reads, giving one row per CDR3 protein. The sample yields tens of thousands of distinct CDR3 sequences, under 8% seen once. Trimming cost V 0 bases and J 3 bases, with 8 bases left between them. The CDR3 contains 15 residues. Germline values: CDR1 LGHNA, CDR2 YSLEER. A word on this clonotype: The antigen remains unidentified.

This TCR came from a man younger than 35 who received the YFV17D yellow fever vaccine. The rearrangement links TRBV4-3 to TRBJ1-4; D is uncertain. Material: CD8+ T cells sorted from PBMCs, obtained 35 to 50 days after the first yellow fever vaccination. The DNA of the CDR3 is TGCGCCAGCAGCCAAGAGGGTGGATCTAATGAAAAACTGTTTTTT. Amino acid sequence: CASSQEGGSNEKLFF.